The TCR beta chain under discussion was sequenced for a study of molecular identifiers for immune sequencing clone quantification. The CDR3 is made up of 16 amino acids. V shed 6 bases, J shed 7 bases, and the junction held 17 bases outside the gene matches. Germline loops: CDR1 SQVTM, CDR2 ANQGSEA. Via MiXCR, TCRdb re-called the PCR reads, giving one row per CDR3 protein. This sample has tens of thousands of distinct CDR3 sequences; about 23% occur once, and the top ten carry about 0.73%. This clonotype was recorded a few times. Sequencing input: naive CD8+ T cells from blood, with Jurkat cell RNA spiked in. Subset meaning: FACS-sorted CD8+CD4-CCR7+CD45RA+ naive T cells. This chain connects TRBV29-1 to TRBJ2-1, with 8 bases matching TRBD2. This receptor was taken from a human donor in good health. Some libraries in this study had Jurkat cell RNA spiked in. CDR3 DNA sequence: TGCAGCGTCAATCAGCCTACCGGGGGGGCCCAGAATGAGCAGTTCTTC. This codes for CSVNQPTGGAQNEQFF.